This is a list of T cell receptor beta chains from one sample in a study of cytomegalovirus exposure and HLA in healthy donors. Libraries were prepared by immunoSEQ multiplex PCR; TCRdb keeps only in-frame clonotypes and omits some of them. The sample has more than 110,000 clones, roughly 81% seen once; the top ten hold under 1.5%. Material for sequencing was PBMCs. Receptor source: a woman aged 25 to 39 in good health and CMV-seronegative. Both conserved end residues are part of each CDR3. A D gene is named only where the DNA matches it firmly. Clone size, where shown, is once, few, many, or a class for clones that have expanded.

j_gene: TRBJ2-7; v_gene: TRBV6-5; abundance: .; d_gene: TRBD1; CDR3aa: CASSPTGLGEQYF; CDR3nt: TGTGCCAGCAGCCCGACAGGGCTTGGCGAGCAGTACTTC
j_gene: TRBJ2-5; v_gene: TRBV10-2; abundance: once; d_gene: TRBD2; CDR3aa: CASSEKGLAGAQETQYF; CDR3nt: TGCGCCAGCAGTGAGAAGGGACTAGCGGGAGCACAAGAGACCCAGTACTTC
j_gene: TRBJ2-3; v_gene: TRBV5-6; abundance: .; d_gene: .; CDR3aa: CASSHRGISTDTQYF; CDR3nt: TGTGCCAGCAGCCACCGGGGGATAAGCACAGATACGCAGTATTTT
j_gene: TRBJ1-1; v_gene: TRBV2; abundance: few; d_gene: .; CDR3aa: CASSIHQNTEAFF; CDR3nt: TGTGCCAGCAGTATACACCAGAACACTGAAGCTTTCTTT
j_gene: TRBJ2-7; v_gene: TRBV7-9; abundance: once; d_gene: TRBD2; CDR3aa: CASSLTSGVYEQYF; CDR3nt: TGTGCCAGCAGCTTAACTAGCGGGGTCTACGAGCAGTACTTC
j_gene: TRBJ2-7; v_gene: TRBV5-1; abundance: .; d_gene: .; CDR3aa: CASRTVTSSYEQYF; CDR3nt: TGCGCCAGCCGGACAGTTACAAGCTCCTACGAGCAGTACTTC
j_gene: TRBJ1-6; v_gene: TRBV18; abundance: .; d_gene: .; CDR3aa: CASSPTIGQSGQTSPLHF; CDR3nt: TGTGCCAGCTCACCCACGATCGGACAATCGGGACAAACTTCACCCCTCCACTTT
j_gene: TRBJ2-7; v_gene: TRBV27; abundance: .; d_gene: TRBD2; CDR3aa: CASSFSASGGAGEQYF; CDR3nt: TGTGCCAGCAGTTTTTCGGCTAGCGGGGGGGCGGGCGAGCAGTACTTC
j_gene: TRBJ1-1; v_gene: TRBV2; abundance: .; d_gene: TRBD1; CDR3aa: CASREQGANTEAFF; CDR3nt: TGTGCCAGCAGAGAACAGGGGGCGAACACTGAAGCTTTCTTT
j_gene: TRBJ1-1; v_gene: TRBV5-4; abundance: .; d_gene: .; CDR3aa: CASSLGRRNTEAFF; CDR3nt: TGTGCCAGCAGCTTGGGGCGGAGGAACACTGAAGCTTTCTTT
j_gene: TRBJ1-5; v_gene: TRBV28; abundance: .; d_gene: TRBD1; CDR3aa: CASSTLGTGGHQPQHF; CDR3nt: TGTGCCAGCAGTACCCTCGGGACAGGGGGACATCAGCCCCAGCATTTT
j_gene: TRBJ1-2; v_gene: TRBV10-3; abundance: .; d_gene: TRBD1; CDR3aa: CAIQRFEGGEGYTF; CDR3nt: TGTGCCATACAAAGATTTGAAGGGGGCGAGGGCTACACCTTC
j_gene: TRBJ1-2; v_gene: TRBV6-1; abundance: .; d_gene: .; CDR3aa: CASSGWASGGYTF; CDR3nt: TGTGCCAGCAGTGGCTGGGCGTCAGGAGGCTACACCTTC
j_gene: TRBJ1-2; v_gene: TRBV19; abundance: .; d_gene: TRBD1; CDR3aa: CASSSQLGTGKILDGYTF; CDR3nt: TGTGCCAGTAGTTCGCAATTGGGGACAGGGAAAATTTTGGATGGCTACACCTTC
j_gene: TRBJ1-5; v_gene: TRBV5-1; abundance: once; d_gene: TRBD1; CDR3aa: CASSVTGDSNQPQHF; CDR3nt: TGCGCCAGCAGCGTGACAGGGGATAGCAATCAGCCCCAGCATTTT
j_gene: TRBJ1-5; v_gene: TRBV6-1; abundance: .; d_gene: TRBD1; CDR3aa: CASRWDSSQPQHF; CDR3nt: TGTGCCAGCAGGTGGGACAGCTCACAGCCCCAGCATTTT
j_gene: TRBJ1-2; v_gene: TRBV4-2; abundance: .; d_gene: .; CDR3aa: CASSQGRQSHYGYTF; CDR3nt: TGTGCCAGCAGCCAAGGGAGACAGTCGCACTATGGCTACACCTTC
j_gene: TRBJ2-2; v_gene: TRBV5-1; abundance: .; d_gene: TRBD2; CDR3aa: CASSPAGSAGERELFF; CDR3nt: TGCGCCAGCAGCCCAGCTGGGTCGGCGGGGGAGAGGGAGCTGTTTTTT
j_gene: TRBJ1-1; v_gene: TRBV5-5; abundance: .; d_gene: TRBD1; CDR3aa: CASRTGTENTEAFF; CDR3nt: TGTGCCAGCAGAACCGGGACAGAGAACACTGAAGCTTTCTTT
j_gene: TRBJ1-4; v_gene: TRBV6-5; abundance: once; d_gene: .; CDR3aa: CASSYQTGTNEKLFF; CDR3nt: TGTGCCAGCAGTTATCAGACAGGAACTAATGAAAAACTGTTTTTT
j_gene: TRBJ2-5; v_gene: TRBV6-1; abundance: few; d_gene: .; CDR3aa: CASSEGVGGGWETQYF; CDR3nt: TGTGCCAGCAGTGAGGGGGTTGGAGGGGGCTGGGAGACCCAGTACTTC
j_gene: TRBJ1-2; v_gene: TRBV4-1; abundance: .; d_gene: TRBD1; CDR3aa: CASSQDSQGAVGYTF; CDR3nt: TGCGCCAGCAGCCAAGATTCACAGGGGGCGGTAGGCTACACCTTC
j_gene: TRBJ2-7; v_gene: TRBV7-6; abundance: .; d_gene: TRBD1; CDR3aa: CASSRGTGGAYEQYF; CDR3nt: TGTGCCAGCAGCCGCGGGACAGGGGGGGCCTACGAGCAGTACTTC
j_gene: TRBJ1-2; v_gene: TRBV6-5; abundance: .; d_gene: .; CDR3aa: CASSPPQGFGYGYTF; CDR3nt: TGTGCCAGCAGTCCGCCTCAGGGGTTCGGCTATGGCTACACCTTC
j_gene: TRBJ2-5; v_gene: TRBV7-2; abundance: .; d_gene: .; CDR3aa: CALRGSSPTQYF; CDR3nt: TGTGCCCTTAGAGGTAGTAGTCCGACCCAGTACTTC
j_gene: TRBJ2-5; v_gene: TRBV4-1; abundance: .; d_gene: TRBD2; CDR3aa: CASSLRGIEETQYF; CDR3nt: TGCGCCAGCAGCCTGCGGGGGATTGAAGAGACCCAGTACTTC
j_gene: TRBJ1-1; v_gene: TRBV10-3; abundance: .; d_gene: .; CDR3aa: CAISDQLGGNEAFF; CDR3nt: TGTGCCATCAGTGACCAACTGGGGGGAAATGAAGCTTTCTTT
j_gene: TRBJ1-6; v_gene: TRBV7-9; abundance: .; d_gene: TRBD1; CDR3aa: CASSFGQGGYSPLHF; CDR3nt: TGTGCCAGCAGCTTCGGACAGGGGGGATATTCACCCCTCCACTTT
j_gene: TRBJ1-4; v_gene: TRBV5-1; abundance: .; d_gene: .; CDR3aa: CASSLDGDTTKKLFF; CDR3nt: TGCGCCAGCAGCTTGGACGGGGACACTACGAAAAAACTGTTTTTT
j_gene: TRBJ1-6; v_gene: TRBV27; abundance: .; d_gene: .; CDR3aa: CASSLSLQNWRSDPYNSPLHF; CDR3nt: TGTGCCAGCAGTTTAAGCCTCCAGAACTGGAGGTCGGACCCCTATAATTCACCCCTCCACTTT
j_gene: TRBJ2-3; v_gene: TRBV11-3; abundance: .; d_gene: TRBD1; CDR3aa: CASSPGQGSTDTQYF; CDR3nt: TGTGCCAGCAGCCCCGGACAGGGGAGCACAGATACGCAGTATTTT
j_gene: TRBJ1-4; v_gene: TRBV11-2; abundance: .; d_gene: .; CDR3aa: CASSLVGLNEKLFF; CDR3nt: TGTGCCAGCAGCTTAGTGGGGCTCAATGAAAAACTGTTTTTT
j_gene: TRBJ1-3; v_gene: TRBV5-1; abundance: .; d_gene: .; CDR3aa: CASSLTGGNTIYF; CDR3nt: TGCGCCAGCAGCTTGACAGGGGGAAACACCATATATTTT
j_gene: TRBJ1-2; v_gene: TRBV29-1; abundance: .; d_gene: .; CDR3aa: CSVPKTGNYGYTF; CDR3nt: TGCAGCGTTCCCAAGACAGGAAACTATGGCTACACCTTC
j_gene: TRBJ1-1; v_gene: TRBV6-6; abundance: once; d_gene: .; CDR3aa: CASSSETENTEAFF; CDR3nt: TGTGCCAGCAGTTCCGAGACAGAGAACACTGAAGCTTTCTTT
j_gene: TRBJ2-1; v_gene: TRBV9; abundance: .; d_gene: .; CDR3aa: CASSVGGRGYNEQFF; CDR3nt: TGTGCCAGCAGCGTAGGGGGGCGAGGGTACAATGAGCAGTTCTTC
j_gene: TRBJ2-1; v_gene: TRBV11-1; abundance: .; d_gene: TRBD2; CDR3aa: CASSYTSGGPGEQFF; CDR3nt: TGTGCCAGCAGCTACACTAGCGGGGGCCCGGGGGAGCAGTTCTTC
j_gene: TRBJ1-3; v_gene: TRBV6-4; abundance: .; d_gene: .; CDR3aa: CASNQTVLLSGNTIYF; CDR3nt: TGTGCCAGCAATCAGACAGTTCTCCTTAGCGGAAACACCATATATTTT
j_gene: TRBJ2-7; v_gene: TRBV4-1; abundance: .; d_gene: TRBD2; CDR3aa: CASSQVAGAPYEQYF; CDR3nt: TGCGCCAGCAGCCAAGTAGCGGGGGCCCCCTACGAGCAGTACTTC
j_gene: TRBJ1-2; v_gene: TRBV7-2; abundance: .; d_gene: .; CDR3aa: CASSLQGINYGYTF; CDR3nt: TGTGCCAGCAGCTTACAGGGCATTAACTATGGCTACACCTTC
j_gene: TRBJ1-2; v_gene: TRBV6-5; abundance: .; d_gene: .; CDR3aa: CASSYSLRGDNYGYTF; CDR3nt: TGTGCCAGCAGTTACTCGTTGCGGGGGGATAACTATGGCTACACCTTC
j_gene: TRBJ1-2; v_gene: TRBV7-9; abundance: .; d_gene: .; CDR3aa: CASSSPGRYGYTF; CDR3nt: TGTGCCAGCAGCTCACCCGGGAGGTATGGCTACACCTTC
j_gene: TRBJ2-7; v_gene: TRBV5-4; abundance: .; d_gene: .; CDR3aa: CASSQTAGGSYEQYF; CDR3nt: TGTGCCAGCAGCCAAACCGCGGGCGGTTCCTACGAGCAGTACTTC
j_gene: TRBJ1-1; v_gene: TRBV15; abundance: .; d_gene: .; CDR3aa: CATSRDGGGAGAFF; CDR3nt: TGTGCCACCAGCAGAGATGGGGGGGGAGCAGGAGCTTTCTTT
j_gene: TRBJ2-1; v_gene: TRBV11-2; abundance: once; d_gene: TRBD2; CDR3aa: CASSPSGGKSYNEQFF; CDR3nt: TGTGCCAGCAGCCCTAGCGGGGGGAAGTCCTACAATGAGCAGTTCTTC
j_gene: TRBJ2-7; v_gene: TRBV5-1; abundance: .; d_gene: TRBD1; CDR3aa: CASSLVGGPEQYF; CDR3nt: TGCGCCAGCAGCTTGGTAGGGGGCCCGGAGCAGTACTTC
j_gene: TRBJ2-3; v_gene: TRBV5-1; abundance: .; d_gene: TRBD2; CDR3aa: CASSPGLAGFSTDTQYF; CDR3nt: TGCGCCAGCAGCCCAGGACTAGCGGGGTTCAGCACAGATACGCAGTATTTT
j_gene: TRBJ1-3; v_gene: TRBV7-2; abundance: once; d_gene: .; CDR3aa: CASSPGRGFGNTIYF; CDR3nt: TGTGCCAGCAGCCCAGGAAGGGGCTTTGGAAACACCATATATTTT